This T cell receptor beta chain emerged from a study of blood T cell repertoires in COVID-19. Turning to the study itself: Spain, Italy and the United States supplied samples that represented acute and convalescent COVID-19. PBMCs, B-cell-depleted T cells, or T cells were the source of the cDNA or gDNA that made up the material.

The CDR3 sequence is 15 residues long. Germline CDR1 is MNHEY and CDR2 is SMNVEV (reference sequence). J gave up 3 bases and V 0 bases, and 4 bases lay outside the gene matches. Profiling relied on immunoSEQ multiplex PCR, and the TCRdb table lists in-frame clones only, not all of them. The table has fewer than 350,000 clones, 85% to 90% seen once. The J gene is TRBJ1-2, the V gene TRBV27; TRBD1 matches at 7 bases. This TCR was sampled from a young woman with COVID-19, enrolled during active disease. Sequencing input: peripheral blood. The CDR3, as DNA: TGTGCCAGCAGTTTATCCCAAACAGGGGACTATGGCTACACCTTC. Its translation is CASSLSQTGDYGYTF.